These T cell receptor beta chains were read from a single sample in a study of immune evolution from preneoplasia to lung adenocarcinoma. Produced via immunoSEQ multiplex PCR; TCRdb's table is partial and in-frame only. The top ten clones hold over 3% of a sample with around 5,600 clones, more than 75% of them seen once. The specimen sequenced was FFPE invasive lung adenocarcinoma tissue. The receptors were gathered from a person aged 50-70 years with lung adenocarcinoma. CDR3s include the opening cysteine and the closing phenylalanine or tryptophan. Fields, in order: J gene, D gene, V gene, clone size, CDR3 protein, CDR3 DNA. A D gene is named only where the DNA matches it firmly. The size field is filled for only some rows; it gives once, few, many or a size class.

>TRBJ1-5|TRBD1|TRBV2|-
CASSDRGQNQPQHF
TGTGCCAGCAGCGACAGGGGGCAAAATCAGCCCCAGCATTTT
>TRBJ1-1|TRBD1|TRBV11-1|-
CASSRMGQANTEAFF
TGTGCCAGCAGCAGAATGGGACAGGCGAACACTGAAGCTTTCTTT
>TRBJ1-2|TRBD1|TRBV11-2|-
CASSSGGTGIFYGYTF
TGTGCCAGCAGCTCCGGGGGGACAGGGATATTCTATGGCTACACCTTC
>TRBJ2-2|TRBD2|TRBV5-5|-
CASSFRTSARALTGELFF
TGTGCCAGCAGCTTTAGGACTAGCGCCCGGGCCTTGACCGGGGAGCTGTTTTTT
>TRBJ2-7|TRBD1|TRBV10-3|-
CAINPGQGYEQYF
TGTGCCATCAACCCGGGACAGGGTTACGAGCAGTACTTC
>TRBJ1-5|-|TRBV12-2|-
CASRLGGQGGQPQHF
TGTGCAAGTCGCTTAGGGGGACAGGGCGGCCAGCCCCAGCATTTT
>TRBJ1-5|-|TRBV30|-
CAWEQGRGQPQHF
TGTGCCTGGGAGCAGGGGCGAGGTCAGCCCCAGCATTTT
>TRBJ2-5|TRBD1|TRBV6-5|few
CASGTQGVETQYF
TGTGCCAGCGGGACACAGGGGGTTGAGACCCAGTACTTC
>TRBJ2-1|-|TRBV29-1|once
CSTQQDVGSVQFF
TGCAGCACCCAACAAGACGTCGGGAGCGTGCAGTTCTTC
>TRBJ1-1|-|TRBV6-5|-
CASSSDRPRKAFF
TGTGCCAGCAGTTCAGACAGGCCGCGGAAAGCTTTCTTT
>TRBJ2-2|-|TRBV7-8|-
CASSTQEAGATGELFF
TGTGCCAGCAGCACCCAGGAGGCCGGGGCCACCGGGGAGCTGTTTTTT
>TRBJ1-1|TRBD1|TRBV5-1|once
CASSFRQGTEAFF
TGCGCCAGCAGCTTCCGACAGGGGACTGAAGCTTTCTTT
>TRBJ2-7|TRBD2|TRBV5-1|once
CASSLDSGWYEQYF
TGCGCCAGCAGCTTGGATAGCGGGTGGTACGAGCAGTACTTC
>TRBJ2-1|TRBD2|TRBV6-5|-
CASTLAGGRHNEQFF
TGTGCCAGCACCTTAGCGGGAGGTCGCCACAATGAGCAGTTCTTC
>TRBJ1-2|-|TRBV5-1|-
CASSLQLNYGYTF
TGCGCCAGCAGCTTACAGCTTAACTATGGCTACACCTTC
>TRBJ1-5|-|TRBV4-1|few
CASSQESKGGQPQHF
TGCGCCAGCAGCCAAGAGTCGAAGGGAGGTCAGCCCCAGCATTTT
>TRBJ1-1|-|TRBV18|-
CASSPRDTEAFF
TGTGCCAGCTCACCACGGGACACTGAAGCTTTCTTT
>TRBJ1-1|-|TRBV7-8|-
CASSSTRLAEAFF
TGTGCCAGCAGCTCGACACGGTTGGCTGAAGCTTTCTTT
>TRBJ1-6|TRBD1|TRBV7-2|-
CASSPWTGLSAPLHF
TGTGCCAGCAGCCCCTGGACAGGCTTGTCCGCACCCCTCCACTTT
>TRBJ1-2|-|TRBV5-1|-
CASSALQGRGGYTF
TGCGCCAGCAGCGCTCTACAGGGTCGGGGTGGCTACACCTTC
>TRBJ1-3|-|TRBV4-1|-
CASSQDQGPGNTIYF
TGCGCCAGCAGCCAAGATCAGGGGCCTGGAAACACCATATATTTT
>TRBJ2-3|-|TRBV30|-
CAWSVYGDTQYF
TGTGCCTGGAGTGTTTACGGGGATACGCAGTATTTT
>TRBJ2-1|TRBD1|TRBV29-1|-
CSVGQTGGLYDEQFF
TGCAGCGTCGGTCAGACAGGGGGCCTTTACGATGAGCAGTTCTTC
>TRBJ2-1|-|TRBV7-8|-
CASSSSGALGEQFF
TGTGCCAGCAGCTCCTCCGGGGCCCTCGGTGAGCAGTTCTTC